This T cell receptor beta chain is drawn from a study of HIV-infected children after antiretroviral therapy interruption. Study-level information: Children's median ages were about 9.2 years and 8 years by group. Recorded EBV and CMV exposure existed for most children.

Unique molecular identifiers were included in an RNA-based 3' RACE TCR library. MiXCR, applied by TCRdb to the 3' RACE reads, yields one record per CDR3 protein. This table has some 16,000 distinct CDR3 sequences, 3.4% appearing once. Treatment denoted: PENTA 11 planned treatment interruption arm or continuous ART arm. At least 5 million viable PBMCs were required per cryopreserved sample. Germline values: CDR1 PRHDT, CDR2 FYEKMQ (reference sequence). This CDR3 has 15 residues. V lost 8 bases and J 10 bases, leaving 27 bases between the germline ends. This clonotype was seen at least ten times. Sequenced here: CD45RA+ CD4+ T cells from PBMCs, sampled from a donor given antiretroviral therapy, either interrupted or continuous. The subset denotes: naive CD4+ CD45RA+ CD45RO- T cells. This clonotype was obtained from a child between 2 and 17 years old with HIV. The gene calls are TRBV13 and TRBJ2-7, with D tentatively TRBD1 (5 bases). CDR3 region: CASSRLGHSSYEQYF. CDR3 bases: TGTGCCAGCTCTCGACTGGGGCACAGCTCCTATGAACAGTACTTC. Variable domain in full (rest from reference TRBV13 and TRBJ2-7): AAGVIQSPRHLIKEKRETATLKCYPIPRHDTVYWYQQGPGQDPQFLISFYEKMQSDKGSIPDRFSAQQFSDYHSELNMSSLELGDSALYFCASSRLGHSSYEQYFGPGTRLTVT.